This TCR beta chain was sequenced during a study of early T cells in non-severe SARS-CoV-2 infection. Study in general: With bulk RNA from unsorted whole blood as input, sequencing yielded unpaired chains. The study, taken as a whole, reports: Anti-spike CD8 specificities were favored by VDJdb matching, whose results missed private and CD4 specificities.

A word on this clonotype: As yet, its antigen is unknown.

Each single cDNA molecule received a unique molecular identifier. One entry per CDR3 protein, called by TCRdb with MiXCR from the 5' RACE reads. There are around 58,000 distinct CDR3 sequences in the sample; about 12% occur only once, and approximately 10% lies in the top ten. The length of the CDR3 is 14 residues. CDR1 is DFQATT and CDR2 is SNEGSKA in the germline V gene (reference sequence). The V end lost 7 bases, the J end lost 2 bases, and 16 bases lay between the germline ends. Specimen: whole blood. The chain has TRBV20-1 and TRBJ2-3; D call uncertain. The TCR sequence derives from an adult who was a healthcare worker with PCR-confirmed SARS-CoV-2 infection or an uninfected control (not recorded which). As DNA, the CDR3 is TGCAGTGTCGTCCGCCAAACTGTCACAGATACGCAGTATTTT. This translates into CSVVRQTVTDTQYF.